The 10 T cell receptor beta chains presented below share a single source sample, sequenced in a study of shared clonotypes between healthy human individuals. Repertoires were generated with immunoSEQ multiplex PCR, while TCRdb's copy carries only in-frame clones and drops some. The sample holds under 1,900,000 clones, 98% seen once. The material sequenced was naive CD4+ T cells sorted from blood. Documented subset: CD45RA+ positively selected. The receptor set was obtained from a man in his thirties or forties in good health.

The chain couples TRBV7-9 to TRBJ2-3, with 7 bases fitting TRBD2. Germline V lookup: CDR1 SEHNR, CDR2 FQNEAQ (reference sequence). The CDR3 has 16 residues. The ends lost 2 bases at V and 2 bases at J; junction bases unmatched: 7. In DNA, the CDR3 is TGTGCCAGCAGCTTAAAGGGGACTACCTACACAGATACGCAGTATTTT. Its protein product is CASSLKGTTYTDTQYF.

This chain connects TRBV5-1 to TRBJ1-1; TRBD1 aligns across 10 bases. The CDR3 is 15 amino acids. Per germline, CDR1 SGHRS and CDR2 YFSETQ. V was clipped by 2 bases and J by 10 bases; unmatched bases: 11. CDR3 bases: TGCGCCAGCAGCTTAAACCGGGACAGGGGCAAGGTAGCTTTCTTT. Protein sequence: CASSLNRDRGKVAFF.

The rearrangement links TRBV5-8 to TRBJ1-1, with a weak D call TRBD1 (6 bases). CDR3 length equals 16 residues. Trimming removed 5 bases at V and 4 bases at J, with 21 bases between. CDR1 and CDR2 from the germline V gene are SGHTS and YDEGEE. The CDR3: CASRHRQVRFGTEAFF. The CDR3 coding sequence is TGTGCCAGCAGGCACCGACAGGTTAGGTTTGGCACTGAAGCTTTCTTT.

Of note for this clone: This CDR3 is also generated by other DNA sequences in the sample. The gene calls are TRBV5-1 and TRBJ1-1; no firm D call. The CDR3 runs 14 residues. The germline V and J ends were trimmed by 2 bases and 1 base, with 9 bases remaining between them. Germline lookup yields CDR1 SGHRS and CDR2 YFSETQ. CDR3 in amino acids: CASSLQATNTEAFF. CDR3 nucleotides: TGCGCCAGCAGCTTACAAGCAACGAACACTGAAGCTTTCTTT.

The chain uses TRBV7-2 and TRBJ2-1; TRBD2 matches at 7 bases. Germline V gene data show CDR1 as SGHTA and CDR2 as FQGNSA. The V and J ends lost 6 bases and 9 bases, in that order; junction bases with no gene match: 8. The CDR3 runs 13 residues. This CDR3 reads CASRPPSGGEQFF. DNA of the CDR3: TGTGCCAGCAGGCCCCCGTCGGGGGGTGAGCAGTTCTTC.

The V call is TRBV7-2, the J call TRBJ2-7, with D uncertain. V dropped 4 bases and J dropped 0 bases, with 13 bases sitting between them. The CDR3 totals 15 residues. Germline V gives CDR1 SGHTA, CDR2 FQGNSA. CDR3: CASSSGGGHSYEQYF. For the CDR3, the DNA is TGTGCCAGCAGCTCGGGTGGTGGCCACTCCTACGAGCAGTACTTC.

The V gene is TRBV15, the J gene TRBJ2-7; TRBD1 might be the D (5 bases). The V end lost 8 bases, the J end lost 6 bases, and 14 bases lay between the germline ends. The CDR3 is made up of 12 amino acids. Per germline, CDR1 LNHNV and CDR2 YYDKDF (reference sequence). The CDR3 nucleotides are TGTGCCACCCACAGGCCCCCGGGCGAGCAGTACTTC. Translating gives CATHRPPGEQYF.

This clone was observed once. This chain uses TRBV5-6 with TRBJ1-5; no reliable D call. The CDR3 sequence is 13 residues long. Deletions cut 4 bases from V and 6 bases from J, with 11 bases between. Looked up from germline, CDR1 is SGHDT and CDR2 is YYEEEE. CDR3 sequence (DNA): TGTGCCAGCAGCCTACGGCCGGGTCAGCCCCAGCATTTT. Translated, it gives CASSLRPGQPQHF.

J is TRBJ2-1 and V is TRBV9; D is perhaps TRBD1 (5 bases). This CDR3 is built from 15 residues. The germline V gene has CDR1 SGDLS and CDR2 YYNGEE. Trimming cost V 3 bases and J 5 bases, with 15 bases left between them. Here the CDR3 DNA reads TGTGCCAGCAGCGGGAAAGACGGACACGACAATGAGCAGTTCTTC. Translating gives CASSGKDGHDNEQFF.

This rearrangement joins TRBV18 to TRBJ1-1; TRBD1 is a possible D gene (5 bases). With 7 bases removed from V and 1 base from J, the gap between germline ends came to 13 bases. The CDR3 extends over 14 amino acids. The germline CDR1 and CDR2 sequences are KGHSH and LQKENI. CDR3 nucleotides: TGTGCCAGCTTAACCGGGACCCCGAACACTGAAGCTTTCTTT. Translation gives CASLTGTPNTEAFF.